This T cell receptor (beta chain) is from a study of blood T cells in healthy people across ages. At the level of the study: Template switching retrieved approximately one barcoded beta molecule for each two T cells.

It was with a sample-barcoded 5' primer and a J-beta primer mix that a second PCR of about 6 to 11 cycles was run. TCRdb independently ran MiXCR on the 5' RACE reads; one entry per CDR3 protein. The repertoire holds about 940,000 distinct CDR3 sequences, with about 48% as singletons. Study-level points and caveats: It was not known whether donors were CMV positive (a possible confounder of expanded clonotype changes).

As for this clonotype: No antigen is known for it.

The CDR3 totals 13 residues. V was trimmed by 5 bases and J by 4 bases, leaving 11 bases between them. Germline lookup yields CDR1 PRHDT and CDR2 FYEKMQ (reference sequence). The receptor was isolated from a man aged 25-45 years in good health. The chain couples TRBV13 to TRBJ1-1; the D is unclear. Sequencing was carried out using blood. As DNA, the CDR3 is TGTGCCAGCAGCCCCCGGGCCCTCACTGAAGCTTTCTTT. Translated, it gives CASSPRALTEAFF.